The rows below give T cell receptor beta chains drawn from one sample of a study of cytomegalovirus exposure and HLA in healthy donors. Assay: immunoSEQ multiplex PCR; the TCRdb copy retains only in-frame clones and omits some. This sample yields some 160,000 clones, of which around 72% are seen a single time; roughly 7% belongs to the top ten. Material for sequencing was PBMCs. The receptor set was obtained from a woman aged 35 to 49 in good health and CMV-seropositive. CDR3s include the opening cysteine and the closing phenylalanine or tryptophan. A D gene is named only where the DNA matches it firmly. Expanded clones get a size class; other rows say once, few or many, or leave the size out.

v_gene: TRBV6-5
d_gene: -
j_gene: TRBJ2-7
abundance: few
CDR3aa: CASSEFGGYEQYF
CDR3nt: TGTGCCAGCAGTGAATTCGGAGGCTACGAGCAGTACTTC

v_gene: TRBV5-7
d_gene: -
j_gene: TRBJ2-7
abundance: once
CDR3aa: CASSLQGRAPPSYEQYF
CDR3nt: TGTGCCAGCAGCTTACAGGGACGAGCGCCCCCCTCCTACGAGCAGTACTTC

v_gene: TRBV30
d_gene: TRBD2
j_gene: TRBJ2-2
abundance: -
CDR3aa: CAWSVQQRGVYTGELFF
CDR3nt: TGTGCCTGGAGTGTACAACAGCGGGGGGTCTACACCGGGGAGCTGTTTTTT

v_gene: TRBV2
d_gene: -
j_gene: TRBJ2-2
abundance: -
CDR3aa: CASRQDTGELFF
CDR3nt: TGTGCCAGCAGACAGGACACCGGGGAGCTGTTTTTT

v_gene: TRBV5-4
d_gene: TRBD2
j_gene: TRBJ2-2
abundance: -
CDR3aa: CASSRGLAGGPGELFF
CDR3nt: TGTGCCAGCAGTCGTGGACTAGCGGGGGGGCCAGGGGAGCTGTTTTTT

v_gene: TRBV30
d_gene: -
j_gene: TRBJ2-2
abundance: -
CDR3aa: CAWSARGRYTGELFF
CDR3nt: TGTGCCTGGAGCGCCAGGGGTAGATACACCGGGGAGCTGTTTTTT

v_gene: TRBV28
d_gene: TRBD1
j_gene: TRBJ1-5
abundance: -
CDR3aa: CASSTGAGQPQHF
CDR3nt: TGTGCCAGCAGCACAGGGGCGGGACAGCCCCAGCATTTT

v_gene: TRBV2
d_gene: -
j_gene: TRBJ2-3
abundance: once
CDR3aa: CASLPRTVSDTQYF
CDR3nt: TGTGCCAGCCTACCTCGGACAGTGTCGGATACGCAGTATTTT

v_gene: TRBV11-2
d_gene: TRBD1
j_gene: TRBJ1-1
abundance: -
CDR3aa: CASSRLRQGRDAFF
CDR3nt: TGTGCCAGCAGCCGCCTCAGACAGGGAAGGGATGCTTTCTTT

v_gene: TRBV5-6
d_gene: -
j_gene: TRBJ2-2
abundance: -
CDR3aa: CASNNHGELFF
CDR3nt: TGTGCCAGCAACAATCACGGGGAGCTGTTTTTT

v_gene: TRBV30
d_gene: -
j_gene: TRBJ1-4
abundance: -
CDR3aa: CATRARTTNEKLFF
CDR3nt: TGTGCCACCAGGGCACGCACAACTAATGAAAAACTGTTTTTT

v_gene: TRBV19
d_gene: -
j_gene: TRBJ1-1
abundance: -
CDR3aa: CASSIGRDTEAFF
CDR3nt: TGTGCCAGTAGTATAGGTCGAGACACTGAAGCTTTCTTT

v_gene: TRBV4-2
d_gene: -
j_gene: TRBJ1-4
abundance: -
CDR3aa: CASSQGLGAATNEKLFF
CDR3nt: TGTGCCAGCAGCCAAGGATTAGGGGCCGCAACTAATGAAAAACTGTTTTTT

v_gene: TRBV19
d_gene: TRBD1
j_gene: TRBJ1-1
abundance: once
CDR3aa: CASSKDRGDTEAFF
CDR3nt: TGTGCCAGTAGTAAAGACAGGGGCGACACTGAAGCTTTCTTT

v_gene: TRBV29-1
d_gene: TRBD2
j_gene: TRBJ2-1
abundance: few
CDR3aa: CSAAIPGLAVDEQFF
CDR3nt: TGCAGCGCTGCAATCCCGGGACTAGCGGTTGATGAGCAGTTCTTC

v_gene: TRBV19
d_gene: TRBD1
j_gene: TRBJ2-1
abundance: -
CDR3aa: CASKRDRTNPEQFF
CDR3nt: TGTGCCAGTAAACGGGACAGGACAAATCCTGAGCAGTTCTTC

v_gene: TRBV5-1
d_gene: TRBD1
j_gene: TRBJ1-1
abundance: -
CDR3aa: CASNYDRADDEAFF
CDR3nt: TGCGCCAGCAACTACGACAGGGCCGACGATGAGGCTTTCTTT

v_gene: TRBV11-1
d_gene: -
j_gene: TRBJ1-2
abundance: -
CDR3aa: CASSRDEVYGYTF
CDR3nt: TGTGCCAGCAGCCGAGACGAGGTCTATGGCTACACCTTC

v_gene: TRBV4-2
d_gene: -
j_gene: TRBJ2-6
abundance: once
CDR3aa: CASSQIRETGTGANGLTF
CDR3nt: TGTGCCAGCAGCCAAATTAGGGAAACAGGGACCGGGGCCAACGGCCTGACTTTC

v_gene: TRBV2
d_gene: -
j_gene: TRBJ1-4
abundance: -
CDR3aa: CASSDLTGRLLTNEKLFF
CDR3nt: TGTGCCAGCAGTGATCTCACCGGCAGGCTCCTAACTAATGAAAAACTGTTTTTT

v_gene: TRBV27
d_gene: -
j_gene: TRBJ2-7
abundance: -
CDR3aa: CASSLLAGGTYEQYF
CDR3nt: TGTGCCAGCAGTTTGTTGGCAGGGGGGACCTACGAGCAGTACTTC

v_gene: TRBV19
d_gene: TRBD1
j_gene: TRBJ2-5
abundance: -
CDR3aa: CASSAGTGQETQYF
CDR3nt: TGTGCCAGTAGTGCAGGGACAGGTCAAGAGACCCAGTACTTC

v_gene: TRBV29-1
d_gene: -
j_gene: TRBJ1-4
abundance: -
CDR3aa: CSVDATGRNEKLFF
CDR3nt: TGCAGCGTTGACGCGACAGGCAGGAATGAAAAACTGTTTTTT

v_gene: TRBV5-6
d_gene: TRBD1
j_gene: TRBJ1-4
abundance: few
CDR3aa: CASSNAGTANEKLFF
CDR3nt: TGTGCCAGCAGCAACGCTGGGACAGCCAATGAAAAACTGTTTTTT

v_gene: TRBV6-1
d_gene: TRBD1
j_gene: TRBJ1-6
abundance: -
CDR3aa: CASSEPDRGYNSPLHF
CDR3nt: TGTGCCAGCAGTGAACCGGACAGGGGCTATAATTCACCCCTCCACTTT

v_gene: TRBV10-3
d_gene: TRBD1
j_gene: TRBJ2-2
abundance: -
CDR3aa: CATARQGDFGELFF
CDR3nt: TGTGCCACAGCACGACAGGGGGACTTCGGGGAGCTGTTTTTT

v_gene: TRBV18
d_gene: -
j_gene: TRBJ1-2
abundance: -
CDR3aa: CASSPGSLWGGYTF
CDR3nt: TGTGCCAGCTCACCAGGGAGCCTTTGGGGAGGCTACACCTTC